This is a list of T cell receptor beta chains from one sample in a study of blood T cell repertoires in COVID-19. The assay was immunoSEQ multiplex PCR, and TCRdb's table has in-frame clones only and misses some. The table includes approximately 150,000 clones, about 86% detected once. The material sequenced was peripheral blood. Receptors were obtained from a human donor in a cohort sampled during active COVID-19. CDR3s include the opening cysteine and the closing phenylalanine or tryptophan. Fields, in order: V gene, J gene, D gene, clone size, CDR3 DNA, CDR3 protein. The D gene is left open where the match is weak. Size is stated for part of the rows, as once, few or many counts, or as a class when the clone is expanded.

v_call: TRBV2
j_call: TRBJ2-6
d_call: .
clone_size: once
cdr3_nt: TGTGCCAGCAGTGAAAAAAGAGGCTCTGGGGCCAACGTCCTGACTTTC
cdr3_aa: CASSEKRGSGANVLTF

v_call: TRBV25-1
j_call: TRBJ2-7
d_call: TRBD2
clone_size: .
cdr3_nt: TGTGCCAGCAGTGAAGTAGCGGGAGAAGAGGAGCAGTACTTC
cdr3_aa: CASSEVAGEEEQYF

v_call: TRBV6-5
j_call: TRBJ2-7
d_call: TRBD1
clone_size: .
cdr3_nt: TGTGCCAGCAGTTGGGGGACAGCCTACGAGCAGTACTTC
cdr3_aa: CASSWGTAYEQYF

v_call: TRBV21-1
j_call: TRBJ1-5
d_call: .
clone_size: .
cdr3_nt: TGTGCCAGCAGCAAACGGCTTTATCTGACAGGGGGGAGTCATTTT
cdr3_aa: CASSKRLYLTGGSHF

v_call: TRBV5-4
j_call: TRBJ1-2
d_call: TRBD1
clone_size: .
cdr3_nt: TGTGCCAGCAGCTTATCCTCCTTTGACAGGGGAGGAGGCTACACCTTC
cdr3_aa: CASSLSSFDRGGGYTF

v_call: TRBV19
j_call: TRBJ1-5
d_call: .
clone_size: .
cdr3_nt: TGTGCCAGTAGTATCCGGGTTGGTCAGCCCCAGCATTTT
cdr3_aa: CASSIRVGQPQHF

v_call: TRBV28
j_call: TRBJ2-5
d_call: TRBD2
clone_size: .
cdr3_nt: TGTGCCAGCACCCTCTGGACTAGCGGGAGGCCCGGGTCAGAGACCCAGTACTTC
cdr3_aa: CASTLWTSGRPGSETQYF

v_call: TRBV3-1/TRBV3-2
j_call: TRBJ2-3
d_call: .
clone_size: .
cdr3_nt: TGTGCCAGCAACCTGGGGGGAACAGATACGCAGTATTTT
cdr3_aa: CASNLGGTDTQYF

v_call: TRBV7-2
j_call: TRBJ1-1
d_call: .
clone_size: .
cdr3_nt: TGTGCCAGCAGCTTAGCTATTCACACTGAAGCTTTCTTT
cdr3_aa: CASSLAIHTEAFF

v_call: TRBV6-6
j_call: TRBJ2-6
d_call: .
clone_size: once
cdr3_nt: TGTGCCAGCAGTTCCTACGGGTCCGGGGCCAACGTCCTGACTTTC
cdr3_aa: CASSSYGSGANVLTF

v_call: TRBV5-1
j_call: TRBJ2-7
d_call: TRBD2
clone_size: .
cdr3_nt: TGCGCCAGCAGCTTGGGGGGACTAGCGGCAAGCTACGAGCAGTACTTC
cdr3_aa: CASSLGGLAASYEQYF

v_call: TRBV6-5
j_call: TRBJ2-7
d_call: .
clone_size: .
cdr3_nt: TGTGCCAGCGAACGAGGGAGTGGCGAGCAGTACTTC
cdr3_aa: CASERGSGEQYF

v_call: TRBV19
j_call: TRBJ1-5
d_call: .
clone_size: .
cdr3_nt: TGTGCCAGTAGTATACGGGGGGCGGGGGGCCATCAGCCCCAGCATTTT
cdr3_aa: CASSIRGAGGHQPQHF

v_call: TRBV7-2
j_call: TRBJ2-1
d_call: TRBD2
clone_size: .
cdr3_nt: TGTGCCAGCAGCTCGACTAGCGGGAGCACCTACAATGAGCAGTTCTTC
cdr3_aa: CASSSTSGSTYNEQFF

v_call: TRBV28
j_call: TRBJ1-5
d_call: .
clone_size: few
cdr3_nt: TGTGCCAGCAGTCTAGAACAGCCCCAGCATTTT
cdr3_aa: CASSLEQPQHF

v_call: TRBV21-1
j_call: TRBJ2-2
d_call: .
clone_size: few
cdr3_nt: TGTGCCAGCAGCAAAGAGCCGGGACAGGGAAAGGTCGCCGGGGAGCTGTTTTTT
cdr3_aa: CASSKEPGQGKVAGELFF

v_call: TRBV7-3
j_call: TRBJ2-3
d_call: TRBD2
clone_size: .
cdr3_nt: TGTGCCAGCAGCTTATCCCTAGCGGGAGGGACCGATACGCAGTATTTT
cdr3_aa: CASSLSLAGGTDTQYF

v_call: TRBV6-5
j_call: TRBJ1-1
d_call: .
clone_size: .
cdr3_nt: TGTGCCAGCAGTTACGGGCGCGGGGACACTGAAGCTTTCTTT
cdr3_aa: CASSYGRGDTEAFF

v_call: TRBV28
j_call: TRBJ1-3
d_call: TRBD1
clone_size: .
cdr3_nt: TGTGCCAGCAGCAAGGACAGGGGGCCCTCTGGAAACACCATATATTTT
cdr3_aa: CASSKDRGPSGNTIYF

v_call: TRBV27
j_call: TRBJ1-1
d_call: .
clone_size: .
cdr3_nt: TGTGCCAGCAGTAATTCCGGGGGGTACACTGAAGCTTTCTTT
cdr3_aa: CASSNSGGYTEAFF

v_call: TRBV7-2
j_call: TRBJ2-7
d_call: TRBD2
clone_size: .
cdr3_nt: TGTGCCAGCAGCTTAGGACTAGCGGGAGGCGAGCAGTACTTC
cdr3_aa: CASSLGLAGGEQYF

v_call: TRBV5-1
j_call: TRBJ2-1
d_call: .
clone_size: .
cdr3_nt: TGCGCCAGCAGCTTGGCGGCGGGCCCGCTTTACAATGAGCAGTTCTTC
cdr3_aa: CASSLAAGPLYNEQFF

v_call: TRBV5-1
j_call: TRBJ2-7
d_call: .
clone_size: .
cdr3_nt: TGCGCCAGCAAGTGGGACTCCGGAGCCGAGCAGTACTTC
cdr3_aa: CASKWDSGAEQYF

v_call: TRBV28
j_call: TRBJ1-1
d_call: .
clone_size: .
cdr3_nt: TGTGCCAGCAGCAGTTTTGGGGGGGCAACTGAAGCTTTCTTT
cdr3_aa: CASSSFGGATEAFF

v_call: TRBV10-3
j_call: TRBJ1-6
d_call: TRBD1
clone_size: .
cdr3_nt: TGTGCCATCAGCGACAGGGGATTTTCACCCCTCCACTTT
cdr3_aa: CAISDRGFSPLHF

v_call: TRBV6-5
j_call: TRBJ2-1
d_call: .
clone_size: .
cdr3_nt: TGTGCCAGCAGTTACTCGGCGGGCCCTGAGCAGTTCTTC
cdr3_aa: CASSYSAGPEQFF

v_call: TRBV7-9
j_call: TRBJ1-1
d_call: TRBD1
clone_size: .
cdr3_nt: TGTGCCAGCAGCCACAGGGGACCGAACACTGAAGCTTTCTTT
cdr3_aa: CASSHRGPNTEAFF

v_call: TRBV4-1
j_call: TRBJ2-1
d_call: TRBD2
clone_size: .
cdr3_nt: TGCGCCAGCAGCCAAGATCCGGGGGGCTACAATGAGCAGTTCTTC
cdr3_aa: CASSQDPGGYNEQFF

v_call: TRBV29-1
j_call: TRBJ2-7
d_call: TRBD2
clone_size: .
cdr3_nt: TGCAGCGTTACGGGACTAGCGGAGGTAGGGCAGTACTTC
cdr3_aa: CSVTGLAEVGQYF

v_call: TRBV13
j_call: TRBJ2-7
d_call: TRBD1
clone_size: .
cdr3_nt: TGTGCCAGCAGCCGGACAGGGGTCGAGCAGTACTTC
cdr3_aa: CASSRTGVEQYF

v_call: TRBV25-1
j_call: TRBJ2-3
d_call: TRBD2
clone_size: .
cdr3_nt: TGTGCCAGCAGTGAATATCGGGGCGGGAGGGCCACAGATACGCAGTATTTT
cdr3_aa: CASSEYRGGRATDTQYF

v_call: TRBV7-9
j_call: TRBJ2-5
d_call: TRBD1
clone_size: .
cdr3_nt: TGTGCCAGCAGCCAGTCGTCGGGACAGGGGACCCAGTACTTC
cdr3_aa: CASSQSSGQGTQYF

v_call: TRBV28
j_call: TRBJ2-1
d_call: .
clone_size: .
cdr3_nt: TGTGCCAGCAGTTTTAGTCGTCATGAGCAGTTCTTC
cdr3_aa: CASSFSRHEQFF

v_call: TRBV27
j_call: TRBJ2-6
d_call: .
clone_size: .
cdr3_nt: TGTGCCAGCAGTTTAGCTGTGAGCTCTGGGGCCAACGTCCTGACTTTC
cdr3_aa: CASSLAVSSGANVLTF

v_call: TRBV5-6
j_call: TRBJ2-6
d_call: .
clone_size: .
cdr3_nt: TGTGCCAGCAGACGGAGCTCTGGGGCCAACGTCCTGACTTTC
cdr3_aa: CASRRSSGANVLTF

v_call: TRBV27
j_call: TRBJ2-3
d_call: TRBD1
clone_size: .
cdr3_nt: TGTGCCAGCAGTTTGATGGGACAGGGATATGGGCCTGGCACAGATACGCAGTATTTT
cdr3_aa: CASSLMGQGYGPGTDTQYF

v_call: TRBV5-1
j_call: TRBJ2-7
d_call: .
clone_size: once
cdr3_nt: TGCGCCAGCAGCTTGGGAAGCGGTGATATCTACGAGCAGTACTTC
cdr3_aa: CASSLGSGDIYEQYF

v_call: TRBV19
j_call: TRBJ1-5
d_call: .
clone_size: .
cdr3_nt: TGTGCCAGTAGTGAGACAGACTATCAGCCCCAGCATTTT
cdr3_aa: CASSETDYQPQHF

v_call: TRBV6-5
j_call: TRBJ2-7
d_call: .
clone_size: .
cdr3_nt: TGTGCCAGCAGTTACTCGGCAGGAGGAGGCTCCTACGAGCAGTACTTC
cdr3_aa: CASSYSAGGGSYEQYF

v_call: TRBV7-2
j_call: TRBJ2-7
d_call: .
clone_size: .
cdr3_nt: TGTGCCAGCAGGCCAGGGGGGAGCTCCTACGAGCAGTACTTC
cdr3_aa: CASRPGGSSYEQYF

v_call: TRBV13
j_call: TRBJ2-2
d_call: TRBD2
clone_size: .
cdr3_nt: TGTGCCAGCAGCGACTCCGGACTAGCGGGGGCCGGGGAGCTGTTTTTT
cdr3_aa: CASSDSGLAGAGELFF

v_call: TRBV19
j_call: TRBJ1-4
d_call: .
clone_size: .
cdr3_nt: TGTGCCAGCACCACCCTGGTGGGAGAGGATGAAAAACTGTTTTTT
cdr3_aa: CASTTLVGEDEKLFF

v_call: TRBV5-1
j_call: TRBJ2-3
d_call: TRBD2
clone_size: .
cdr3_nt: TGCGCCAGCAGCCCGGGACTAGCGGGAGTGGATACGCAGTATTTT
cdr3_aa: CASSPGLAGVDTQYF

v_call: TRBV4-3
j_call: TRBJ2-7
d_call: TRBD2
clone_size: .
cdr3_nt: TGCGCCAGCAGCCAAGAGGAGGTAGCGGGTTCGTCCTACGAGCAGTACTTC
cdr3_aa: CASSQEEVAGSSYEQYF

v_call: TRBV18
j_call: TRBJ1-1
d_call: TRBD1
clone_size: .
cdr3_nt: TGTGCCAGATCGGGACAGGGGGGAGCTGAAGCTTTCTTT
cdr3_aa: CARSGQGGAEAFF

v_call: TRBV7-2
j_call: TRBJ2-5
d_call: .
clone_size: .
cdr3_nt: TGTGCCAGCAGCTTAGGCGGGCTAGCGAGGAAGACCCAGTACTTC
cdr3_aa: CASSLGGLARKTQYF

v_call: TRBV28
j_call: TRBJ2-7
d_call: TRBD1
clone_size: few
cdr3_nt: TGTGCCAGCAGTTCTACCCCTGGACAGGACAAGCAGTACTTC
cdr3_aa: CASSSTPGQDKQYF

v_call: TRBV15
j_call: TRBJ2-7
d_call: TRBD1
clone_size: .
cdr3_nt: TGTGCCACCAGCAGGGGCAGGGGGCGCGTCAACGAGCAGTACTTC
cdr3_aa: CATSRGRGRVNEQYF

v_call: TRBV11-3
j_call: TRBJ1-2
d_call: .
clone_size: .
cdr3_nt: TGTGCCAGCAGCTTATCCGGGGATGGTGGCTACACCTTC
cdr3_aa: CASSLSGDGGYTF

v_call: TRBV28
j_call: TRBJ1-5
d_call: .
clone_size: .
cdr3_nt: TGTGCCAGCAGCGGAGCAGGGGCCCAGCCCCAGCATTTT
cdr3_aa: CASSGAGAQPQHF

v_call: TRBV19
j_call: TRBJ2-3
d_call: TRBD2
clone_size: .
cdr3_nt: TGTGCCGCCCGTAGCGGGTCCACAGATACGCAGTATTTT
cdr3_aa: CAARSGSTDTQYF